This is a list of T cell receptor beta chains from one sample in a study of T cells after yellow fever vaccination. In TCRdb, the 5' RACE reads were re-called with MiXCR into one record per CDR3 protein. This table has 300,000 to 350,000 distinct CDR3 sequences, almost 4% appearing once. Sample: PBMCs, taken 5 days after the yellow fever booster vaccination. Receptor source: a man between 18 and 29 years old who received the YFV17D yellow fever vaccine. Each CDR3 is given with its conserved first and last residue. D genes are given only for firm matches. Clone size is given for some rows only: seen once, a few or many times, or a class if the clone is expanded.

j_gene,v_gene,abundance,d_gene,CDR3aa,CDR3nt
TRBJ2-5,TRBV5-1,many,-,CASTLTGEETQYF,TGCGCCAGCACCTTAACGGGGGAAGAGACCCAGTACTTC
TRBJ2-5,TRBV5-1,many,-,CASSLEGRKETQYF,TGCGCCAGCAGCTTGGAGGGGAGGAAAGAGACCCAGTACTTC
TRBJ1-2,TRBV6-5,-,-,CASSYDRTEPYGYTF,TGTGCCAGCAGTTACGATCGGACAGAACCGTATGGCTACACCTTC
TRBJ2-1,TRBV19,few,-,CASRTRFNEQFF,TGTGCCAGTCGGACTCGTTTCAATGAGCAGTTCTTC
TRBJ2-3,TRBV19,few,TRBD1,CASSRLDRASTDTQYF,TGTGCCAGTAGTCGTCTCGACAGGGCTAGCACAGATACGCAGTATTTT
TRBJ2-5,TRBV7-9,few,TRBD2,CASSFLAGNQETQYF,TGTGCCAGCAGCTTTCTAGCGGGGAACCAAGAGACCCAGTACTTC
TRBJ1-3,TRBV5-1,many,-,CASSHGEDSGNTIYF,TGCGCCAGCAGCCATGGCGAGGACTCTGGAAACACCATATATTTT
TRBJ2-4,TRBV6-6,many,-,CASSSNLRAKNIQYF,TGTGCCAGCAGTTCAAACCTCAGAGCCAAAAACATTCAGTACTTC
TRBJ1-6,TRBV19,-,-,CASSPSVGPSPLHF,TGTGCCAGTAGTCCCTCGGTTGGCCCTTCACCCCTCCACTTT
TRBJ2-5,TRBV7-3,few,TRBD1,CASSRTGSNAETQYF,TGTGCCAGCAGCAGGACAGGTTCCAACGCAGAGACCCAGTACTTC
TRBJ1-5,TRBV12-3/TRBV12-4,few,TRBD1,CASSSGQGEQPQHF,TGTGCCAGCAGCTCCGGACAGGGGGAACAGCCCCAGCATTTT
TRBJ1-6,TRBV20-1,many,-,CSARAGSRNSPLHF,TGCAGTGCTAGAGCCGGGAGTCGTAATTCACCCCTCCACTTT
TRBJ1-1,TRBV10-3,few,TRBD1,CAISDPRQGETEAFF,TGTGCCATCAGTGATCCCAGACAGGGGGAAACTGAAGCTTTCTTT
TRBJ2-7,TRBV12-3/TRBV12-4,few,TRBD2,CASSFGSGGFYEQYF,TGTGCCAGCAGTTTTGGTAGCGGGGGGTTCTACGAGCAGTACTTC
TRBJ1-1,TRBV24-1,-,-,CATRRGADTEAFF,TGTGCCACCAGACGGGGGGCGGACACTGAAGCTTTCTTT
TRBJ2-5,TRBV6-1,few,-,CASSEAETQYF,TGTGCCAGCAGTGAAGCTGAGACCCAGTACTTC
TRBJ2-1,TRBV5-1,-,-,CASSGLSGNNEQFF,TGCGCCAGCAGCGGCCTGAGTGGGAACAATGAGCAGTTCTTC
TRBJ2-7,TRBV5-1,few,TRBD2,CASSQAGDRYEQYF,TGCGCCAGCAGTCAAGCGGGGGATAGGTACGAGCAGTACTTC
TRBJ1-6,TRBV6-5,-,-,CASSRWRNLNSPLHF,TGTGCCAGCAGCCGGTGGCGGAACCTTAATTCACCCCTCCACTTT
TRBJ1-4,TRBV5-1,-,-,CASSLGRGYVGEKLFF,TGCGCCAGCAGCTTGGGACGGGGGTATGTAGGTGAAAAACTGTTTTTT
TRBJ1-1,TRBV5-1,-,-,CASSSGAVNTEAFF,TGCGCCAGCAGCTCAGGGGCTGTGAACACTGAAGCTTTCTTT
TRBJ2-5,TRBV6-1,few,TRBD1,CASSAQGAGETQYF,TGTGCCAGCAGTGCTCAGGGGGCGGGAGAGACCCAGTACTTC
TRBJ2-1,TRBV14,-,-,CASSPAIGGGHEQFF,TGTGCCAGCAGCCCAGCAATTGGAGGGGGACATGAGCAGTTCTTC
TRBJ2-2,TRBV7-8,-,-,CASSGLRTNTGELFF,TGTGCCAGCAGTGGACTACGGACGAACACCGGGGAGCTGTTTTTT
TRBJ2-5,TRBV4-1,-,-,CASSQDGAGEYF,TGCGCCAGCAGCCAAGATGGGGCAGGGGAGTACTTC
TRBJ1-5,TRBV5-1,-,TRBD1,CASSLLPGQEYQPQHF,TGCGCCAGCAGCTTACTCCCGGGACAGGAATATCAGCCCCAGCATTTT
TRBJ1-2,TRBV12-3/TRBV12-4,-,-,CASSPQEDYGYTF,TGTGCCAGCAGTCCCCAGGAGGACTATGGCTACACCTTC
TRBJ2-3,TRBV5-1,many,TRBD2,CASTPRWGSGVLSTDTQYF,TGCGCCAGCACCCCCCGGTGGGGTAGCGGGGTTTTAAGCACAGATACGCAGTATTTT
TRBJ2-2,TRBV12-3/TRBV12-4,many,-,CASSSDRSTGELFF,TGTGCCAGCAGCAGCGACAGGAGCACCGGGGAGCTGTTTTTT
TRBJ2-3,TRBV20-1,few,TRBD2,CSARELAGGKDTQYF,TGCAGTGCTAGGGAATTAGCGGGGGGGAAAGATACGCAGTATTTT
TRBJ2-2,TRBV15,-,-,CATSRDFGGRELFF,TGTGCCACCAGCAGAGATTTCGGTGGCCGGGAGCTGTTTTTT
TRBJ2-7,TRBV12-3/TRBV12-4,many,-,CASSLGQDRYEQYF,TGTGCCAGCAGTTTAGGACAGGACCGCTACGAGCAGTACTTC
TRBJ2-5,TRBV11-2,few,-,CASSLGSRLGETQYF,TGTGCCAGCAGCTTAGGAAGCAGGTTGGGAGAGACCCAGTACTTC
TRBJ2-5,TRBV3-1,-,TRBD2,CASSQVPSGYLGETQYF,TGTGCCAGCAGCCAAGTGCCTAGCGGGTACCTCGGGGAGACCCAGTACTTC
TRBJ2-3,TRBV4-3,-,-,CASSQRLPTDTQYF,TGCGCCAGCAGCCAGAGGCTTCCGACAGATACGCAGTATTTT
TRBJ2-5,TRBV9,few,-,CASSVNQGRETQYF,TGTGCCAGCAGCGTAAACCAGGGCAGAGAGACCCAGTACTTC
TRBJ1-2,TRBV7-2,-,-,CASSFSPGLPYGYTF,TGTGCCAGCAGCTTCTCCCCCGGACTGCCCTATGGCTACACCTTC
TRBJ2-2,TRBV5-5,many,-,CASSLDSGSVDTGELFF,TGTGCCAGCAGCTTGGATTCGGGGTCAGTAGACACCGGGGAGCTGTTTTTT
TRBJ1-1,TRBV6-2/TRBV6-3,-,-,CASSYKGRTEAFF,TGTGCCAGCAGTTACAAGGGGAGGACTGAAGCTTTCTTT
TRBJ1-1,TRBV11-2,few,-,CASSFPYSRGGWVTEAFF,TGTGCCAGCAGCTTTCCTTACTCGAGGGGAGGGTGGGTCACTGAAGCTTTCTTT
TRBJ2-7,TRBV9,-,-,CASSVRGFSYEQYF,TGTGCCAGCAGCGTTCGGGGTTTCTCCTACGAGCAGTACTTC
TRBJ2-5,TRBV27,many,TRBD1,CASSYRGQETQYF,TGTGCCAGCAGCTACAGGGGCCAAGAGACCCAGTACTTC
TRBJ1-4,TRBV25-1,-,-,CASSAGGRSDEKLFF,TGTGCCAGCAGTGCGGGGGGACGGTCCGATGAAAAACTGTTTTTT
TRBJ2-7,TRBV5-1,many,-,CASSFSPAQGIGDEQYF,TGCGCCAGCAGCTTCTCTCCGGCGCAGGGGATCGGGGACGAGCAGTACTTC
TRBJ1-5,TRBV30,few,-,CAWSVSRLQPQHF,TGTGCCTGGAGTGTTTCCCGGCTTCAGCCCCAGCATTTT
TRBJ2-1,TRBV12-5,many,TRBD2,CASGWGGLAANEQFF,TGTGCTAGTGGTTGGGGGGGACTAGCGGCGAATGAGCAGTTCTTC
TRBJ1-6,TRBV7-8,few,TRBD1,CASSPTTGVSPLHF,TGTGCCAGCAGCCCCACAACAGGGGTTTCACCCCTCCACTTT